The rows below give T cell receptor beta chains drawn from one sample of a study of blood T cell repertoires in COVID-19. Assay used: immunoSEQ multiplex PCR; TCRdb lists only in-frame clones, some missing. In the table there are around 120,000 clones, over 70% of which are singletons. Sequenced sample: peripheral blood. Receptors were obtained from a woman between 70 and 85 years old with acute or convalescent COVID-19. CDR3s include the opening cysteine and the closing phenylalanine or tryptophan. The D gene is left open where the match is weak. Only some rows state a clone size, as once, few, many or a class for expanded clones.

v_call	d_call	clone_size	j_call	cdr3_nt	cdr3_aa
TRBV4-2	TRBD1	NA	TRBJ2-7	TGTGCCAGCAGCCAAGAAAGTCAGGGGGACTACGAGCAGTACTTC	CASSQESQGDYEQYF
TRBV5-1	TRBD1	NA	TRBJ1-1	TGCGCCAGCAGCTTCCAGGGGGCGCCACAAACTGAAGCTTTCTTT	CASSFQGAPQTEAFF
TRBV19	TRBD1	few	TRBJ2-1	TGTGCCAGTGAGACAGGGGAGCTCCACAATGAGCAGTTCTTC	CASETGELHNEQFF
TRBV24-1	TRBD1	NA	TRBJ1-1	TGTGCCACCAGTGATCCTACACCGGGACAGGGGCCACCAATGAACACTGAAGCTTTCTTT	CATSDPTPGQGPPMNTEAFF
TRBV5-4	TRBD2	NA	TRBJ2-3	TGTGCCAGCAGCTTGGCCCGGGGGGGACGCACAGATACGCAGTATTTT	CASSLARGGRTDTQYF
TRBV10-2	NA	NA	TRBJ1-3	TGCGCCAGCAGTGAGGCGGGGTCGGGAAACACCATATATTTT	CASSEAGSGNTIYF
TRBV20-1	NA	NA	TRBJ1-5	TGCAGTGCTAGTGTCAGACACTTTGGTAATCAGCCCCAGCATTTT	CSASVRHFGNQPQHF
TRBV11-2	NA	NA	TRBJ2-7	TGTGCCAGCAGCTTAGATTCGGGGACTCTGGCCTACGAGCAGTACTTC	CASSLDSGTLAYEQYF
TRBV24-1	TRBD1	NA	TRBJ2-1	TGTGCCACCAGTGATCCCCCACACAGGGGCGAGGGGAATGAGCAGTTCTTC	CATSDPPHRGEGNEQFF
TRBV19	TRBD1	NA	TRBJ1-1	TGTGCCAGTAGTAGGACCGGGACAGGGGGCCCGAACACTGAAGCTTTCTTT	CASSRTGTGGPNTEAFF
TRBV9	NA	NA	TRBJ2-7	TGTGCCAGCAGCGTAGCTACGGGGGGCCTCTACGAGCAGTACTTC	CASSVATGGLYEQYF
TRBV29-1	TRBD1	NA	TRBJ2-1	TGCAGCTCCCGTCGGGACAGGGCCTCGAATGAGCAGTTCTTC	CSSRRDRASNEQFF
TRBV5-1	NA	NA	TRBJ1-1	TGCGCCAGCAGCTTGTCAACCGGGAAGGCTGAAGCTTTCTTT	CASSLSTGKAEAFF
TRBV11-1	TRBD1	NA	TRBJ2-3	TGTGCCAGCAGCTACAGGCGACAGGGGATGGCAGATACGCAGTATTTT	CASSYRRQGMADTQYF
TRBV24-1	NA	NA	TRBJ1-2	TGTGCCACCAGCTATGGCTATGGCTACACCTTC	CATSYGYGYTF
TRBV28	TRBD2	NA	TRBJ2-3	TGTGCCAGCAGTCGACTAGCTTCCGCAGATACGCAGTATTTT	CASSRLASADTQYF
TRBV24-1	NA	NA	TRBJ2-1	TGTGCCACCAGTGGTAGACAGGGACTGTCTACGAATGAGCAGTTCTTC	CATSGRQGLSTNEQFF
TRBV19	TRBD1	NA	TRBJ1-2	TGTGCCAGTACCCGACAGGGGACCTATGGCTACACCTTC	CASTRQGTYGYTF
TRBV6-5	TRBD2	NA	TRBJ2-7	TGTGCCAGCAGCCTACTAGCGGGGGCTGACTACGAGCAGTACTTC	CASSLLAGADYEQYF
TRBV19	TRBD1	NA	TRBJ1-2	TGTGCCAGCGGGGACAGGGGAAGCGGCTATGGCTACACCTTC	CASGDRGSGYGYTF
TRBV24-1	TRBD2	NA	TRBJ2-7	TGTGCCACCAGTGATTCCTCCGGGGGGGAGTTACACGAGCAGTACTTC	CATSDSSGGELHEQYF
TRBV23-1	TRBD1	once	TRBJ1-5	TGCGCCAGCACCTCTCACCGGGACAGGGGGCGAATCGTCGATCAGCCCCAGCATTTT	CASTSHRDRGRIVDQPQHF
TRBV6-6	NA	NA	TRBJ2-7	TGTGCCAGCAGCGGAGAAACGGATAAACAGTACTTC	CASSGETDKQYF
TRBV3-1/TRBV3-2	TRBD2	once	TRBJ2-5	TGTGCCAGCAGCCCCTGGGGGGCTAGCGGGGGGGCGTTGGAGACCCAGTACTTC	CASSPWGASGGALETQYF
TRBV6-5	TRBD1	NA	TRBJ2-7	TGTGCCACCAGAACCCGGGACAGGGGGCTCGAGCAGTACTTC	CATRTRDRGLEQYF
TRBV9	NA	once	TRBJ1-5	TGTGCCAGCAGCGTAGGTATTGGCACCCAGCCCCAGCATTTT	CASSVGIGTQPQHF